The source of this T cell receptor beta chain is a study of cytomegalovirus exposure and HLA in healthy donors. Primers: 60 Vbeta forward and 13 Jbeta reverse. Method: immunoSEQ multiplex PCR; TCRdb's copy keeps in-frame clones and lacks some. The table has 170,000 or so clones, 80% seen once; the top ten hold 1%. This CDR3 contains 14 residues. The trim removed 4 bases at V and 1 base at J, leaving 3 bases unmatched. CDR1 and CDR2 (germline): SGHRS, YFSETQ. A remark on this clone: Antigen specificity is unknown.

Study conclusions and caveats: Later on, an analysis tied 15,000 to 20,000 TCR beta sequences to HLA alleles at 0.05 false discovery rate. Earlier analysis yielded a pattern in which most TCR beta V segments were productive about 90% or about 30% of the time. A later analysis by the authors found several of the most significant clusters apparently linked to common viral pathogens.

The sequenced material came from PBMCs. The sequence was collected from a woman in her 50s in good health and CMV-seropositive. The rearrangement links TRBV5-1 to TRBJ1-1; TRBD1 agrees at 8 bases. In nucleotides, the CDR3 is TGCGCCAGCAGCCAGACAGGGGAGAACACTGAAGCTTTCTTT. Encoded protein: CASSQTGENTEAFF. Filled out from reference TRBV5-1 and TRBJ1-1, the complete variable domain reads KAGVTQTPRYLIKTRGQQVTLSCSPISGHRSVSWYQQTPGQGLQFLFEYFSETQRNKGNFPGRFSGRQFSNSRSEMNVSTLELGDSALYLCASSQTGENTEAFFGQGTRLTVV.